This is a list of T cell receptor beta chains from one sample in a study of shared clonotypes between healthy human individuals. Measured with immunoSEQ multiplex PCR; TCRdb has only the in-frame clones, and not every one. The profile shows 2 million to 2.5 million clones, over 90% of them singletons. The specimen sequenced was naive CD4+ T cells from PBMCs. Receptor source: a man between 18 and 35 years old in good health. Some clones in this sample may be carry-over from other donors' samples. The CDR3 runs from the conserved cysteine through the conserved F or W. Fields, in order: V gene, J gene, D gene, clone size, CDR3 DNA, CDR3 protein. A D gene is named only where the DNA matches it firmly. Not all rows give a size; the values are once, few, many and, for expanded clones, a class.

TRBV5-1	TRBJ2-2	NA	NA	TGCGCCAGCAGCTTGTCTACCGTCACCGGGGAGCTGTTTTTT	CASSLSTVTGELFF
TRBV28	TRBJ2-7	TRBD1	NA	TGTGCCAGCAGTTCCCCTGCAGGGGGCATCTACGAGCAGTACTTC	CASSSPAGGIYEQYF
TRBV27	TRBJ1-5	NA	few	TGTGCCAGCAGTACACAGGGTAGGAGCAATCAGCCCCAGCATTTT	CASSTQGRSNQPQHF
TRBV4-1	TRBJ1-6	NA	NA	TGCGCCAGCAGCCAGGATGACTGGTCCTATAATTCACCCCTCCACTTT	CASSQDDWSYNSPLHF
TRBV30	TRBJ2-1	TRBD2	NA	TGTGCCTGGTACGGGACTAACGGCAATGAGCAGTTCTTC	CAWYGTNGNEQFF
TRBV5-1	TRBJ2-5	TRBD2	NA	TGCGCCAGCAGCTCAACTAGCGGGCTGGGAGGGGAGACCCAGTACTTC	CASSSTSGLGGETQYF
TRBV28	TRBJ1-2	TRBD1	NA	TGTGCCAGCAGCCTCACCCGCCCCTCTACAGGGGATGGCTACACCTTC	CASSLTRPSTGDGYTF
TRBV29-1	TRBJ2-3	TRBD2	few	TGCAGCGCCATACTAGCGCCCCGGGGGGATACGCAGTATTTT	CSAILAPRGDTQYF
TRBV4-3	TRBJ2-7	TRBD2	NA	TGCGCCAGCAGCCCGTCCCGGACTAGCGGGAGTTCATCCTACGAGCAGTACTTC	CASSPSRTSGSSSYEQYF
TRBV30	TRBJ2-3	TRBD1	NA	TGTGCCTGGAGGTTGACAGGGAGCACAGATACGCAGTATTTT	CAWRLTGSTDTQYF
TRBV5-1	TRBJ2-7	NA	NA	TGCGCCAGCAGCTTGTATGACGGTACCTACGAGCAGTACTTC	CASSLYDGTYEQYF